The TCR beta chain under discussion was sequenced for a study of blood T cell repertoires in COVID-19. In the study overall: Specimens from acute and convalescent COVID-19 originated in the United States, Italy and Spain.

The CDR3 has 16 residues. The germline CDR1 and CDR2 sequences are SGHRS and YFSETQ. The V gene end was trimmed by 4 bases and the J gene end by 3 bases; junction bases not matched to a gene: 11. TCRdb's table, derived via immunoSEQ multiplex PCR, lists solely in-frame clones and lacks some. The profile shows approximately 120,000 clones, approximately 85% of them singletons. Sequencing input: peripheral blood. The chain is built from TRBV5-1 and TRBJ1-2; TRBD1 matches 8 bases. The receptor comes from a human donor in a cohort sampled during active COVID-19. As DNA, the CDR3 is TGCGCCAGCAGCAATAAACAGGGGGGCCTGGACTATGGCTACACCTTC. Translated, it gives CASSNKQGGLDYGYTF.